This T cell receptor beta chain was sequenced for a study of memory CD4+ T cells and cytomegalovirus serostatus. Study background: This sample comes from healthy Belgian adults, eight to ten CMV seropositive, about 25 seronegative.

A single count supports this clone. Its target is not known. Single viable CD3+CD4+CD8-CD45RO+ cells were sorted as the memory CD4+ T cells. Serum IgG to CMV pp150, pp28, p38 and p52 defined serostatus. After thawing, CD4+ T cells were positively selected. General study points: The CMV-associated TCR signature appears largely within the CD4+ memory repertoire.

Produced via immunoSEQ multiplex PCR; TCRdb's table is partial and in-frame only. The table has 70,000 to 90,000 clones, around 78% seen once. CDR1 and CDR2 (germline): KGHSH, LQKENI. The CDR3 runs to 17 residues. The V and J ends lost 2 bases and 4 bases respectively, with 15 bases between them. The sequenced sample was memory CD4+ T cells from blood. The sequence derives from an adult in good health and CMV-seropositive. The chain has TRBV18 and TRBJ2-6, with TRBD1 as a possible D gene (5 bases). In DNA form, the CDR3 reads TGTGCCAGCTCACCAGGGGAAGGGGCACGCGGGGCCAACGTCCTGACTTTC. It yields the protein CASSPGEGARGANVLTF.